This T cell receptor (beta chain) was captured in a study of tumor-infiltrating lymphocytes in primary liver carcinoma. Overall study: Surgery removed the patients' primary liver carcinoma.

Turning to this clonotype: This could be a read error, since a much larger clone is one nucleotide away.

TCR beta cDNA came from about 0.45 ug total RNA, primed with a constant-region primer. Construction of TCR beta libraries relied on three successive nested multiplex PCR rounds employing slightly modified ARM-PCR. PCR rounds one and two used TRBV1-TRBV30 forward primers with a C-beta reverse primer for around 11 cycles each. TCRdb re-derived calls from the multiplex PCR reads in MiXCR, one entry per CDR3 protein. This table has around 330,000 distinct CDR3 sequences, 60% to 80% appearing once. Germline DNA was extracted alongside blood RNA, which was obtained from unsorted whole blood. The CDR3 covers 13 residues. Germline V CDR1 and CDR2: ENHRY, SYGVKD.

The sequence was obtained from a man aged 40-50 years with primary liver carcinoma and hepatitis B virus infection. Specimen: peripheral blood. V gene TRBV10-3 combines with J gene TRBJ2-1; the D gene could be TRBD1 or TRBD2 (5 bases each). The CDR3 is CPISEGREGEQFF. The CDR3 DNA is TGTCCCATCAGTGAGGGCAGGGAAGGTGAGCAGTTCTTC.